Given below is one T cell receptor beta chain in context. The sample belongs to a study of T cell changes during pregnancy in multiple sclerosis. Sequencing used immunoSEQ multiplex PCR; TCRdb keeps in-frame clones, though not all of them. The table records more than 40,000 clones, roughly 94% of them present only once. Germline CDR1 is SQVTM and CDR2 is ANQGSEA. Trimming pared 4 bases from V and 1 base from J, leaving 13 bases between. The CDR3 is 14 amino acids. The chain links TRBV29-1 to TRBJ1-1; D may be TRBD1 (5 bases). The specimen was CD4+ T cells from peripheral blood mononuclear cells, collected in the second trimester of pregnancy. The TCR comes from a female donor with multiple sclerosis, enrolled in a pregnancy study. CDR3 in amino acids: CSVVDTGGNTEAFF. In DNA form, the CDR3 reads TGCAGCGTTGTCGACACGGGGGGGAACACTGAAGCTTTCTTT. The full variable domain, rest sourced from reference TRBV29-1 and TRBJ1-1, is SAVISQKPSRDICQRGTSLTIQCQVDSQVTMMFWYRQQPGQSLTLIATANQGSEATYESGFVIDKFPISRPNLTFSTLTVSNMSPEDSSIYLCSVVDTGGNTEAFFGQGTRLTVV.